The 21 T cell receptor beta chains below all came from one sample that was sequenced in a study of CD8 T cells in Susac syndrome. Reverse transcription used roughly 0.45 to 1 ug RNA and random hexamers. Each CDR3 protein gets one entry after TCRdb re-called the immunoSEQ multiplex PCR reads with MiXCR. The sample lists roughly 150,000 distinct CDR3 sequences, just over 90% seen once, with about 0.14% in the top ten. Sequenced sample: CD4+ T cells from PBMCs. These receptors were taken from a human donor in good health.

The V gene is TRBV12-3 or TRBV12-4, the J gene TRBJ1-1, with D maybe TRBD1 (5 bases). The CDR3 sequence is 14 residues long. V was cut by 6 bases and J by 5 bases, with 16 bases left in between. In DNA form, the CDR3 reads TGTGCCAGCAGGCGCCCGGGGGGTGATACTGAAGCTTTCTTT. This encodes CASRRPGGDTEAFF.

This chain joins TRBV7-2 and TRBJ1-4; D gene ambiguous. Trimming took 5 bases from V and 0 from J, leaving 7 bases between them. CDR1 is SGHTA and CDR2 is FQGNSA in the germline V gene. The CDR3 extends over 14 amino acids. DNA for the CDR3: TGTGCCAGCAGCCTGCAGGCAACTAATGAAAAACTGTTTTTT. Amino acid sequence: CASSLQATNEKLFF.

This chain uses TRBV6-6 with TRBJ1-1; D is undetermined. The V end lost 7 bases, the J end lost 0 bases, and 12 bases lay between the germline ends. The CDR3 length is 14 residues. Germline CDR1 and CDR2: MNHNY and SVGAGI (reference sequence). The CDR3 is CASNNRELNTEAFF. For the CDR3, the DNA is TGTGCCAGCAATAACCGGGAGTTGAACACTGAAGCTTTCTTT.

This clonotype came up a few times. The chain recombines TRBV6-5 with TRBJ2-7; the match to TRBD1 covers 8 bases. The CDR3 spans 15 residues. The germline gives CDR1 MNHEY, CDR2 SVGAGI. Trimming cost V 5 bases and J 0 bases; bases outside gene matches: 6. The CDR3, as DNA: TGTGCCAGCAGTCGCGGACAGGGAAGCTCCTACGAGCAGTACTTC. Protein: CASSRGQGSSYEQYF.

The rearrangement links TRBV5-4 to TRBJ2-3; TRBD2 matches 8 bases. CDR3 size: 15 residues. Germline CDR1 SGHNT, CDR2 YYREEE (reference sequence). V dropped 3 bases and J dropped 0; count of bases not matched to a gene: 3. The CDR3 DNA reads as TGTGCCAGCAGCTCTACTAGCGGTAGCACAGATACGCAGTATTTT. It specifies CASSSTSGSTDTQYF.

The V gene is TRBV21-1, the J gene TRBJ1-2; the table's D call, TRBD1, has no DNA check behind it. TRBV21-1 is shown as a pseudogene. The CDR3 is 14 residues long. The CDR3 spells CASSKGVRADGYTF. The CDR3 bases are TGTGCCAGTAGCAAGGGGGTTAGGGCTGATGGCTACACCTTC.

The chain carries TRBV7-2 and TRBJ2-1, with D uncertain. Germline assignment: CDR1 SGHTA and CDR2 FQGNSA. The CDR3 totals 15 residues. Trimming removed 5 bases from V and 4 bases from J, with 15 bases in between. The CDR3 protein is CASSPDVGLYNEQFF. DNA of the CDR3: TGTGCCAGCAGCCCAGATGTCGGTTTGTACAATGAGCAGTTCTTC.

The chain uses TRBV5-1 and TRBJ2-7, with 7 bases identical to TRBD2. The CDR3 has 15 amino acids. The germline V gene encodes CDR1 SGHRS and CDR2 YFSETQ. V lost 4 bases, J lost 0 bases, and 7 bases stayed unmatched. CDR3 sequence (DNA): TGCGCCAGCAGCCACCCAGCGGGGTACTCCTACGAGCAGTACTTC. It codes for CASSHPAGYSYEQYF.

The chain uses TRBV3-1 and TRBJ1-5, with TRBD1 as a possible D gene (5 bases). The CDR3 has 16 amino acids. Trimming removed 0 bases from V and 5 bases from J, with 14 bases in between. Per the germline V gene, CDR1 is LGHDT and CDR2 is YNNKEL (reference sequence). CDR3 nucleotides: TGTGCCAGCAGCCAAGATGGGGGACGGTCCGATCAGCCCCAGCATTTT. Translating gives CASSQDGGRSDQPQHF.

CDR3 amino acids: CASSEIVAGGTYEQYF. The CDR3 nucleotides read TGCGCCAGCAGTGAGATTGTGGCGGGGGGCACCTACGAGCAGTACTTC. The genes are TRBV10-1 and TRBJ2-7, with 8 bases that match TRBD2. The V and J ends lost 2 bases and 2 bases, in that order; junction bases with no gene match: 8. The CDR3 extends over 16 amino acids. Per the germline V gene, CDR1 is WNHNN and CDR2 is SYGVQD (reference sequence).

The rearrangement joins TRBV7-8 to TRBJ2-7; perhaps TRBD1 as D (6 bases). Germline values: CDR1 SGHVS, CDR2 FQNEAQ. The CDR3 totals 15 residues. V gave up 4 bases and J gave up 1 base, with 14 bases separating them. Here the CDR3 DNA reads TGTGCCAGCAGCTCCGACGGACAGATATCCTACGAGCAGTACTTC. Its protein product is CASSSDGQISYEQYF. Filled out from reference TRBV7-8 and TRBJ2-7, the complete variable domain reads GAGVSQSPRYKVAKRGQDVALRCDPISGHVSLFWYQQALGQGPEFLTYFQNEAQLDKSGLPSDRFFAERPEGSVSTLKIQRTQQEDSAVYLCASSSDGQISYEQYFGPGTRLTVT.

CDR3 sequence: CASSSSSGGAYEQFF. In DNA form, the CDR3 reads TGTGCCAGCAGCTCATCTAGCGGGGGGGCCTATGAGCAGTTCTTC. The J gene is TRBJ2-1, the V gene TRBV7-6, with 12 positions matching TRBD2. CDR1 SGHVS and CDR2 FNYEAQ come from the germline V gene. The CDR3 has 15 amino acids. V was clipped by 4 bases and J by 8 bases; unmatched bases: 6. The whole variable domain, filled in from reference TRBV7-6 and TRBJ2-1, reads GAGVSQSPRYKVTKRGQDVALRCDPISGHVSLYWYRQALGQGPEFLTYFNYEAQQDKSGLPNDRFSAERPEGSISTLTIQRTEQRDSAMYRCASSSSSGGAYEQFFGPGTRLTVL.

The chain joins TRBV29-1 to TRBJ1-5; 7 bases map to TRBD1. Germline loops: CDR1 SQVTM, CDR2 ANQGSEA. There are 15 residues in the CDR3. V lost 6 bases, J lost 2 bases, and 10 bases stayed unmatched. CDR3 in amino acids: CSVAEGARGNQPQHF. In nucleotides, the CDR3 is TGCAGCGTCGCAGAGGGGGCGCGTGGCAATCAGCCCCAGCATTTT. The full variable domain, with the rest looked up from reference TRBV29-1 and TRBJ1-5, is SAVISQKPSRDICQRGTSLTIQCQVDSQVTMMFWYRQQPGQSLTLIATANQGSEATYESGFVIDKFPISRPNLTFSTLTVSNMSPEDSSIYLCSVAEGARGNQPQHFGDGTRLSIL.

This chain links TRBV5-4 with TRBJ1-1, with 7 bases fitting TRBD1. In germline, CDR1 is SGHNT, CDR2 YYREEE (reference sequence). Unmatched junction bases numbered 7, after V lost 4 bases and J lost 1 base. The length of the CDR3 is 15 residues. The CDR3: CASSGPGTANTEAFF. CDR3 in DNA: TGTGCCAGCAGCGGACCCGGGACAGCGAACACTGAAGCTTTCTTT.

This sequence joins TRBV10-3 and TRBJ1-5; 9 bases fit TRBD1. There are 15 residues in the CDR3. CDR1 and CDR2 (germline): ENHRY, SYGVKD. V was clipped by 4 bases and J by 0 bases; unmatched bases: 1. The CDR3 DNA follows: TGTGCCATCAGTGCACAGGGGGCTAGCAATCAGCCCCAGCATTTT. Encoded protein: CAISAQGASNQPQHF.

The chain combines TRBV3-1 with TRBJ2-7, with TRBD1 as a possible D gene (6 bases). The length of the CDR3 is 12 residues. Trimming took 5 bases from V and 5 from J, leaving 10 bases between them. CDR1 and CDR2 from the germline V gene are LGHDT and YNNKEL (reference sequence). CDR3: CASSYRDHEQYF. As DNA, the CDR3 is TGTGCCAGCAGCTACAGGGACCACGAGCAGTACTTC.

The chain carries TRBV2 and TRBJ1-5; no definite D call. The CDR3 is made up of 12 amino acids. CDR1 is SNHLY and CDR2 is FYNNEI in the germline V gene. V lost 2 bases and J 10 bases, leaving 9 bases between the germline ends. The CDR3 loop reads CASSEFHTPQHF. The DNA for the CDR3 is TGTGCCAGCAGTGAATTTCACACCCCCCAGCATTTT.

This sequence joins TRBV29-1 and TRBJ1-3; no clear D gene. The CDR3 spans 13 residues. V was shortened by 3 bases and J by 0 bases, with 6 bases between the two germline ends. The germline CDR1 and CDR2 sequences are SQVTM and ANQGSEA. CDR3 residues: CSVDGDSGNTIYF. The DNA of the CDR3 is TGCAGCGTTGACGGAGACTCTGGAAACACCATATATTTT.

Here the CDR3 reads CSAIRQGYEAFF. CDR3 DNA sequence: TGCAGTGCGATTAGACAGGGTTATGAAGCTTTCTTT. J is TRBJ1-1 and V is TRBV20-1; TRBD1 agrees at 7 bases. The CDR3 loop spans 12 amino acids. From germline, CDR1 is DFQATT and CDR2 SNEGSKA (reference sequence). After removal of 6 bases from V and 7 bases from J, the junction contained 8 bases not matched to a gene.

The V call is TRBV20-1, the J call TRBJ2-7; 8 positions match TRBD2. With 3 bases clipped from V and 0 bases from J, the junction kept 10 bases outside the gene matches. The CDR3 has 16 amino acids. Germline V gene lookup returns CDR1 DFQATT and CDR2 SNEGSKA (reference sequence). The CDR3 loop is CSASPSGGPYSYEQYF. The CDR3 DNA sequence: TGCAGTGCTAGCCCCTCGGGGGGGCCTTACTCCTACGAGCAGTACTTC.

This clonotype was seen once. J is TRBJ2-3 and V is TRBV20-1; 10 bases fit TRBD2. The CDR3 extends over 14 amino acids. Germline V lookup: CDR1 DFQATT, CDR2 SNEGSKA (reference sequence). The J segment lost 8 bases and the V segment lost 1 base, leaving 6 bases of the junction unmatched. CDR3 residues: CSARVAGGPGTQYF. In DNA, the CDR3 is TGCAGTGCTAGAGTAGCGGGGGGTCCGGGTACGCAGTATTTT.